These 22 T cell receptor beta chains originate from one sample sequenced in a study of cytomegalovirus exposure and HLA in healthy donors. This PCR relied on a set of 60 Vbeta primers and 13 Jbeta primers. TCRdb's table, derived via immunoSEQ multiplex PCR, lists solely in-frame clones and lacks some. The profile shows tens of thousands of clones, roughly 83% of them singletons. The sequencing input was PBMCs. Source of these receptors: a man younger than 40 in good health and CMV-seronegative.

The J gene is TRBJ2-7, the V gene TRBV5-4; 11 nucleotides align to TRBD1. Trimming removed 4 bases from V and 4 bases from J; junction bases left unmatched: 7. The CDR3 extends over 15 amino acids. The V gene's germline CDR1 is SGHNT and CDR2 YYREEE (reference sequence). The CDR3 sequence is CASSTRTGGVYEQYF. The CDR3 region has the DNA TGTGCCAGCAGCACTAGGACAGGGGGCGTTTACGAGCAGTACTTC.

V and J are TRBV15 and TRBJ2-5; TRBD2 matches 10 bases. The CDR3 length is 20 residues. Per the germline V gene, CDR1 is LNHNV and CDR2 is YYDKDF (reference sequence). Unmatched junction bases numbered 19, after V lost 1 base and J lost 5 bases. Here the CDR3 DNA reads TGTGCCACCAGCAGAGTACCACAGGCGGTTAAAGCGGGAGGGCTGGAGACCCAGTACTTC. Protein sequence: CATSRVPQAVKAGGLETQYF.

The chain combines TRBV7-2 with TRBJ2-3; 8 bases match TRBD2. The V segment lost 4 bases and the J segment 4 bases; nucleotides outside the gene matches: 7. Germline CDR1 and CDR2: SGHTA and FQGNSA. This CDR3 spans 15 amino acids. The CDR3 sequence: CASSSRGGLSDTQYF. The CDR3 nucleotides are TGTGCCAGCAGCTCTCGGGGGGGCCTCTCAGATACGCAGTATTTT.

The chain uses TRBV5-1 and TRBJ2-7; D perhaps matches TRBD1 (6 bases). The CDR3 has 15 residues. V was trimmed by 4 bases and J by 4 bases, leaving 18 bases between them. The germline gives CDR1 SGHRS, CDR2 YFSETQ. CDR3 sequence reads: CASSDPGQARYEQYF. For the CDR3, the DNA is TGCGCCAGCAGCGACCCGGGACAAGCAAGATACGAGCAGTACTTC.

The chain links TRBV5-1 to TRBJ2-2, with TRBD2 as a possible D gene (5 bases). Trimming removed 0 bases at V and 4 bases at J, with 13 bases between. From germline, CDR1 is SGHRS and CDR2 YFSETQ. The CDR3 has 16 amino acids. The DNA of the CDR3 is TGCGCCAGCAGCTTGGCCCCTCCCGGGGTCACCGGGGAGCTGTTTTTT. Amino acids: CASSLAPPGVTGELFF.

This rearrangement joins TRBV11-2 to TRBJ2-7, with TRBD1 matching over 7 bases. The CDR3 has 13 residues. V shed 4 bases and J 3 bases; nucleotides not matched to a gene: 3. Germline V CDR1 and CDR2: SGHAT, FQNNGV. The CDR3: CASSSGQVYEQYF. As DNA, the CDR3 is TGTGCCAGCAGCTCCGGACAGGTCTACGAGCAGTACTTC.

This chain joins TRBV5-1 and TRBJ2-1; TRBD1 might be the D (6 bases). V lost 4 bases to trimming and J lost 7 bases, with 18 bases between them. The length of the CDR3 is 15 residues. The germline V gene encodes CDR1 SGHRS and CDR2 YFSETQ. The CDR3 DNA reads as TGCGCCAGCAGCCAGGACAGAGGCCGGTCGAATGAGCAGTTCTTC. Translation gives CASSQDRGRSNEQFF.

This sequence joins TRBV7-9 and TRBJ2-1; TRBD2 matches at 13 bases. The germline V gene encodes CDR1 SEHNR and CDR2 FQNEAQ (reference sequence). The length of the CDR3 is 17 residues. V dropped 5 bases and J dropped 5; count of bases not matched to a gene: 9. The CDR3 sequence is CASSTRLAGGGDNEQFF. CDR3 DNA sequence: TGTGCCAGCAGCACTCGACTAGCGGGAGGCGGCGACAATGAGCAGTTCTTC. Full variable domain (outside the CDR3, taken from reference TRBV7-9 and TRBJ2-1): DTGVSQNPRHKITKRGQNVTFRCDPISEHNRLYWYRQTLGQGPEFLTYFQNEAQLEKSRLLSDRFSAERPKGSFSTLEIQRTEQGDSAMYLCASSTRLAGGGDNEQFFGPGTRLTVL.

The V call is TRBV5-6, the J call TRBJ2-1; 7 bases agree with TRBD2. The V segment lost 5 bases and the J segment 1 base; nucleotides outside the gene matches: 9. The CDR3 spans 16 residues. Germline CDR1 reads SGHDT; CDR2 reads YYEEEE. CDR3 in amino acids: CASSRSSGLSYNEQFF. The CDR3, as DNA: TGTGCCAGCAGTCGGTCTAGCGGTTTGTCCTACAATGAGCAGTTCTTC.

V usage is TRBV9 and J usage is TRBJ2-1, with D unclear. Germline lookup yields CDR1 SGDLS and CDR2 YYNGEE. This CDR3 has 16 residues. Trimming took 1 base from V and 0 from J, leaving 11 bases between them. The CDR3 loop is CASSVIELGSYNEQFF. The CDR3 nucleotides read TGTGCCAGCAGCGTAATTGAGCTCGGCTCCTACAATGAGCAGTTCTTC.

The chain is built from TRBV15 and TRBJ2-7, with a possible D match to TRBD1 (5 bases). Trimming pared 4 bases from V and 1 base from J, leaving 11 bases between. This CDR3 is built from 14 residues. Germline-derived CDR1 and CDR2 are LNHNV and YYDKDF (reference sequence). In nucleotides, the CDR3 is TGTGCCACCAGCAATGTTGACAGTTCCTACGAGCAGTACTTC. Protein sequence: CATSNVDSSYEQYF.

The chain carries TRBV2 and TRBJ1-1; perhaps TRBD1 as D (5 bases). Trimming took off 8 bases at V and 1 base at J, with 17 bases between the two ends. There are 15 residues in the CDR3. Germline V gene sequence: CDR1 SNHLY, CDR2 FYNNEI. Here the CDR3 DNA reads TGTGCCAGCGATGTCGACAGCTCCACGAACACTGAAGCTTTCTTT. This codes for CASDVDSSTNTEAFF.

The chain employs TRBV6-5 and TRBJ1-6; no reliable D call. Looked up from germline, CDR1 is MNHEY and CDR2 is SVGAGI. Trimming left V 5 bases short and J 9 bases short, with 14 bases between. This CDR3 comprises 14 residues. In DNA, the CDR3 is TGTGCCAGCAGTCCCAACCCCCTTAGTTCACCCCTCCACTTT. This sequence encodes CASSPNPLSSPLHF.

In DNA, the CDR3 is TGCGCCAGCAGCCTTGACAGGTATAACGACAATGAGCAGTTCTTC. Its translation is CASSLDRYNDNEQFF. The rearrangement joins TRBV4-3 to TRBJ2-1; D perhaps matches TRBD1 (6 bases). Trimming shortened V by 4 bases and J by 5 bases, and 15 bases separated the two germline ends. The CDR3 runs 15 residues. Germline V CDR1 and CDR2: LGHNA, YSLEER.

This clone was observed a single time. This rearrangement joins TRBV14 to TRBJ2-7; weak D call: TRBD2 (6 bases). Germline CDR1 is SGHDN and CDR2 is FVKESK. The CDR3 has 14 residues. V was cut by 4 bases and J by 2 bases, with 12 bases left in between. The CDR3 here is CASSRLGGPYEQYF. DNA of the CDR3: TGTGCCAGCAGCCGCCTCGGAGGGCCCTACGAGCAGTACTTC.

This clone was found once. The rearrangement joins TRBV19 to TRBJ1-5, with TRBD1 as a possible D gene (5 bases). The V end was cut by 8 bases, the J end by 4 bases, with 18 bases between. Germline CDR1 and CDR2: LNHDA and SQIVND (reference sequence). This CDR3 has 15 residues. Here the CDR3 reads CASGNSGLRNQPQHF. CDR3 bases: TGTGCCAGTGGAAACTCGGGACTGAGAAATCAGCCCCAGCATTTT.

This chain connects TRBV29-1 to TRBJ1-4, with a tentative D call TRBD1 (6 bases). Germline CDR1 SQVTM, CDR2 ANQGSEA. This CDR3 is built from 12 residues. V was trimmed by 7 bases and J by 8 bases, leaving 14 bases between them. The CDR3 protein is CSAGGAGEKLFF. CDR3 bases: TGCAGCGCTGGGGGCGCAGGGGAAAAACTGTTTTTT.

J is TRBJ1-3 and V is TRBV4-3, with D hard to call. V was pared by 0 bases and J by 1 base, with 7 bases between. The CDR3 is made up of 15 amino acids. Germline CDR1 is LGHNA and CDR2 is YSLEER. CDR3 in DNA: TGCGCCAGCAGCCAAGAAACCGGGTCTGGAAACACCATATATTTT. Its protein is CASSQETGSGNTIYF.

This chain joins TRBV30 and TRBJ1-2; possible D gene TRBD1, 6 bases. This CDR3 spans 12 amino acids. Trimming removed 7 bases from V and 3 bases from J, with 12 bases in between. Germline CDR1 GTSNPN, CDR2 SVGIG (reference sequence). The CDR3 DNA sequence: TGTGCCTCCCTTGACAGGCACTATGGCTACACCTTC. Amino acids: CASLDRHYGYTF.

The chain couples TRBV6-5 to TRBJ2-7, with 8 bases aligning to TRBD1. The CDR3 is made up of 16 amino acids. V was clipped by 2 bases and J by 2 bases; unmatched bases: 8. The germline CDR1 and CDR2 sequences are MNHEY and SVGAGI. The CDR3, as DNA: TGTGCCAGCAGTTACAAGTCTTCAGGGGGCCCCTACGAGCAGTACTTC. Protein product: CASSYKSSGGPYEQYF.

This chain uses TRBV4-2 with TRBJ2-3, with a weak D call TRBD2 (7 bases). The CDR3 covers 14 residues. Trimming stripped 3 bases from V and 5 bases from J, with 12 bases between. Germline V gene data show CDR1 as LGHNA and CDR2 as YNFKEQ. The CDR3 is CASSQAGAEDTQYF. CDR3 nucleotide sequence: TGTGCCAGCAGCCAGGCGGGGGCAGAAGATACGCAGTATTTT.

The rearrangement links TRBV5-6 to TRBJ2-5; TRBD2 matches 8 bases. The J call is doubtful: the DNA matches TRBJ2-7 better. The V gene's germline CDR1 is SGHDT and CDR2 YYEEEE. CDR3 length: 16 residues. The chain's CDR3 is CASSPGVAGSFYEQYF. CDR3 DNA: TGTGCCAGCAGCCCCGGGGTAGCGGGGTCATTCTACGAGCAGTACTTC.